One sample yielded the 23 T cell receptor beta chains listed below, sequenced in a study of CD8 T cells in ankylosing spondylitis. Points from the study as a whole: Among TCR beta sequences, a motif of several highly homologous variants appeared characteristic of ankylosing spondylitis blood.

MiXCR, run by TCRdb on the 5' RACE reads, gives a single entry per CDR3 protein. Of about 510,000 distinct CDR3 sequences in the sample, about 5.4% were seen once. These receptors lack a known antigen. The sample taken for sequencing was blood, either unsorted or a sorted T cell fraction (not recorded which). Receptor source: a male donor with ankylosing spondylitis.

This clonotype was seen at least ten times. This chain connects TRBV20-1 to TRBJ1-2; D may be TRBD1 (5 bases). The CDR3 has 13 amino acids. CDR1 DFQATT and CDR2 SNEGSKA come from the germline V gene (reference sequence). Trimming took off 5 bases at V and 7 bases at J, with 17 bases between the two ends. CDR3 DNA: TGCAGTGCTCCACATCAGGGATCAGGTGGCTACACCTTC. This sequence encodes CSAPHQGSGGYTF.

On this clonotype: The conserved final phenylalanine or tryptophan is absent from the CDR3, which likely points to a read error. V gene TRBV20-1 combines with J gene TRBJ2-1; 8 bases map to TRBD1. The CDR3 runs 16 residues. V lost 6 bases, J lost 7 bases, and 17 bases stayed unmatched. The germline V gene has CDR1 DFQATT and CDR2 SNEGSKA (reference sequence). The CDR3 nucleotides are TGCAGTGCAACCAGGTTTGGAACAGGGGGAATTAATGAGCAGTTCCTC. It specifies CSATRFGTGGINEQFL.

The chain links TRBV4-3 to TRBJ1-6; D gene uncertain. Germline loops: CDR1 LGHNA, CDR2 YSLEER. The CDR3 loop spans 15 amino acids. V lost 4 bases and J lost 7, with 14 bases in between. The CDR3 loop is CASSLRYEGNSPLHF. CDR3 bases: TGCGCCAGCAGCCTGCGGTACGAAGGGAATTCACCCCTCCACTTT.

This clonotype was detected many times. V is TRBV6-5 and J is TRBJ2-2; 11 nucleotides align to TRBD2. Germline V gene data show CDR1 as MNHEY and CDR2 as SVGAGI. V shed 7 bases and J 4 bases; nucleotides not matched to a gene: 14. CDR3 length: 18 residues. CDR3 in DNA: TGTGCCAGCACACCCAACTCCCGACTAGCGGGACCCACCGGGGAGCTGTTTTTT. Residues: CASTPNSRLAGPTGELFF.

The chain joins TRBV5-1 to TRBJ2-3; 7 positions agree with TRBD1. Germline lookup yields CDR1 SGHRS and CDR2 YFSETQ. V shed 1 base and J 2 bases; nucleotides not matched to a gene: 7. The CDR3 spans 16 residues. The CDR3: CASSLSEGGITDTQYF. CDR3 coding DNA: TGCGCCAGCAGCTTGTCGGAAGGGGGCATCACAGATACGCAGTATTTT.

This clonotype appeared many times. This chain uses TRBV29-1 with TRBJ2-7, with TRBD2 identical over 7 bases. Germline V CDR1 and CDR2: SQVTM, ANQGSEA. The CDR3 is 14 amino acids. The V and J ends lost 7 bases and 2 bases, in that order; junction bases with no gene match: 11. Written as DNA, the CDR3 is TGCAGCGCGGCGGGTCGCGGGAGCACCTACGAGCAGTACTTC. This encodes CSAAGRGSTYEQYF.

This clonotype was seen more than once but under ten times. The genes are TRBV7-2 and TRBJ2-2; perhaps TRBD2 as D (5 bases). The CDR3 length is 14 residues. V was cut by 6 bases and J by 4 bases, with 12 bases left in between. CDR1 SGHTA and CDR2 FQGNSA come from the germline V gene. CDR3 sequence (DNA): TGTGCCAGCAGACCAGATGGACTCACCGGGGAGCTGTTTTTT. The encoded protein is CASRPDGLTGELFF.

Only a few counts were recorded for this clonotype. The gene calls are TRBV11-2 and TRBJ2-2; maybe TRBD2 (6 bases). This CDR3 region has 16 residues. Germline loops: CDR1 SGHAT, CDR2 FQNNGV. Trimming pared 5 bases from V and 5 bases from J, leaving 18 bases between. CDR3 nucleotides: TGTGCCAGCAGCCCCCGGCGGGGTGGTTCGACCGGGGAGCTGTTTTTT. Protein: CASSPRRGGSTGELFF.

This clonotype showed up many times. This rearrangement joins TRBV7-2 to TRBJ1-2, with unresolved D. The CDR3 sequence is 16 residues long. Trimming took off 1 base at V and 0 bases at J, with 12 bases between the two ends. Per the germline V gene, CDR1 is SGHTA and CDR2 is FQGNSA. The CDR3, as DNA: TGTGCCAGCAGCTTAGGGGGTTACAGCCCTAACTATGGCTACACCTTC. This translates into CASSLGGYSPNYGYTF.

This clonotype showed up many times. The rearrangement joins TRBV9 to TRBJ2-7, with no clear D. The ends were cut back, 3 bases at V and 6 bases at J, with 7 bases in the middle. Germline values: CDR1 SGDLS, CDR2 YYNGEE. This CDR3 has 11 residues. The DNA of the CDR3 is TGTGCCAGCAGCGATGCAGTCGAGCAGTACTTC. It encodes CASSDAVEQYF.

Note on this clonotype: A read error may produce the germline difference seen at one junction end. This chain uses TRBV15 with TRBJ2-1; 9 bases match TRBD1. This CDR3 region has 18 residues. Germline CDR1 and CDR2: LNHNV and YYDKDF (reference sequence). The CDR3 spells CATSRDSPGQGTSNEQLF. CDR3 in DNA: TGTGCCACCAGCAGAGATTCTCCGGGACAGGGAACCTCCAATGAGCAGCTCTTC.

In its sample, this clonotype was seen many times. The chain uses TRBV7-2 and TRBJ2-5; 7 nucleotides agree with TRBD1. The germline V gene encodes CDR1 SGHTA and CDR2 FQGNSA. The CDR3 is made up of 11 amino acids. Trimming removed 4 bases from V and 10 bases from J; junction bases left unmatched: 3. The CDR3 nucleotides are TGTGCCAGCAGCTCGACAGGGAGCCAGTACTTC. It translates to CASSSTGSQYF.

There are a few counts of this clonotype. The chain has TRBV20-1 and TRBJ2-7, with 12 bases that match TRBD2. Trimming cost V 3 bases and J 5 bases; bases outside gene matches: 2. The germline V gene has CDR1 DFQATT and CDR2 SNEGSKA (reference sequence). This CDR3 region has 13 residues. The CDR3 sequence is CSARTSGSHEQYF. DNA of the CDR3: TGCAGTGCTAGGACTAGCGGGAGCCACGAGCAGTACTTC.

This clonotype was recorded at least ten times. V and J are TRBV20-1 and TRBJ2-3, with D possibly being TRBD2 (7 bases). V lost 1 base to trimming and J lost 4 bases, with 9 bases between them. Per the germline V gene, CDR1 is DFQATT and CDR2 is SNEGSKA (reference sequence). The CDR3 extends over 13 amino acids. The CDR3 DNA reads TGCAGTGCTAGAGGAGGGGGGGCAGATACGCAGTATTTT. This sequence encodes CSARGGGADTQYF.

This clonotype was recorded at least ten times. CDR3 residues: CASSLARIGAQYF. In DNA, the CDR3 is TGTGCCAGCAGCTTAGCCCGGATCGGGGCCCAGTACTTC. The chain is built from TRBV7-2 and TRBJ2-5; a possible D gene is TRBD2 (5 bases). This CDR3 has 13 residues. V was cut by 0 bases and J by 9 bases, with 11 bases left in between. In germline, CDR1 is SGHTA, CDR2 FQGNSA.

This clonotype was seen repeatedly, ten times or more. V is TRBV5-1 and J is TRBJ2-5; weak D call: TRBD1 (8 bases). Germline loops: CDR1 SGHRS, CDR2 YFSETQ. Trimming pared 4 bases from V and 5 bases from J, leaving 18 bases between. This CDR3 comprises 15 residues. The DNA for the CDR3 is TGCGCCAGCAGCCTCCTAGACAGGGGAGGGGAGACCCAGTACTTC. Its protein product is CASSLLDRGGETQYF.

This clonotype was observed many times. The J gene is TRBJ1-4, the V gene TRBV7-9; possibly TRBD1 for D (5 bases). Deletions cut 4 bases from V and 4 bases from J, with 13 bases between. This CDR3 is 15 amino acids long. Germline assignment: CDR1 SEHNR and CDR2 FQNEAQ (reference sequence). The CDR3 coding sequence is TGTGCCAGCAGCTACCCGGGACGGAATAATGAAAAACTGTTTTTT. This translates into CASSYPGRNNEKLFF.

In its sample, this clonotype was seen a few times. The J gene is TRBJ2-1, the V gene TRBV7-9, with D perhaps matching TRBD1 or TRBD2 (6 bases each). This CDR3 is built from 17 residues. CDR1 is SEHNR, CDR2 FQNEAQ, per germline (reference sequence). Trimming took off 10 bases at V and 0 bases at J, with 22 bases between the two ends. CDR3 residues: CATGGQQKLSSYNEQFF. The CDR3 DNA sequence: TGTGCCACCGGGGGACAACAGAAGCTAAGCTCCTACAATGAGCAGTTCTTC. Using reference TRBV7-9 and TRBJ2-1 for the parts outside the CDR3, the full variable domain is DTGVSQNPRHKITKRGQNVTFRCDPISEHNRLYWYRQTLGQGPEFLTYFQNEAQLEKSRLLSDRFSAERPKGSFSTLEIQRTEQGDSAMYLCATGGQQKLSSYNEQFFGPGTRLTVL.

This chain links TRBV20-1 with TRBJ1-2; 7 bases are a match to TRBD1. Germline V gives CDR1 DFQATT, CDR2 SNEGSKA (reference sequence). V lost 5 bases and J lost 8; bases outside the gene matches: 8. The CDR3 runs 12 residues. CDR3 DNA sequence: TGCAGTGCTCAGGACAGGTCGGAGGGCTACACCTTC. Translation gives CSAQDRSEGYTF.

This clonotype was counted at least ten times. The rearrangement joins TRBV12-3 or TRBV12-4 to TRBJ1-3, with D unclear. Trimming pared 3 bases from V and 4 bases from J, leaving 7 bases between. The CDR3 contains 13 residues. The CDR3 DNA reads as TGTGCCAGCAGTTTCGAGACGGGAAACACCATATATTTT. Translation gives CASSFETGNTIYF.

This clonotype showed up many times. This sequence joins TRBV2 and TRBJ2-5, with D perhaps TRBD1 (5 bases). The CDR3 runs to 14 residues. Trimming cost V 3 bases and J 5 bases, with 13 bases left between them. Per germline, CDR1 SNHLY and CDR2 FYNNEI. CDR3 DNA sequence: TGTGCCAGCAGTGATGTCAGGGCGGTGGAGACCCAGTACTTC. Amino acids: CASSDVRAVETQYF.

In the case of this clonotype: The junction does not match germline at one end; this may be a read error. The CDR3 here is CASSFSGVYNQQFF. The CDR3 region has the DNA TGTGCCAGCAGTTTTAGTGGAGTCTACAATCAGCAGTTCTTC. J is TRBJ2-1 and V is TRBV12-3 or TRBV12-4; D remains ambiguous. This CDR3 has 14 residues.

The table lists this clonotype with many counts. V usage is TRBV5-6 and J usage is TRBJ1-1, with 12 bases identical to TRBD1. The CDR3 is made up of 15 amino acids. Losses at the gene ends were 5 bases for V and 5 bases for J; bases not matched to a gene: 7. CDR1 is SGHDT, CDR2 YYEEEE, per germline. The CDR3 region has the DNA TGTGCCAGCAGACGGGACAGGGGGCGAAGGACTGAAGCTTTCTTT. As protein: CASRRDRGRRTEAFF.